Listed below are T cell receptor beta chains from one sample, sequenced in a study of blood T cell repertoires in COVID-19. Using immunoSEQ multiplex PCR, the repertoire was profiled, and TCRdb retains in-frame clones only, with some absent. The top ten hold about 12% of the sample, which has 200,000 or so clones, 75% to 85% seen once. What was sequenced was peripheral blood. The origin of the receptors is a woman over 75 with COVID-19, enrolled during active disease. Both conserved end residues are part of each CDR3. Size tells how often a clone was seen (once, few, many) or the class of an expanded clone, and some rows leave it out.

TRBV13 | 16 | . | CASSLGASGRTNEQFF
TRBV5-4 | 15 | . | CASSLSPQGASEQYF
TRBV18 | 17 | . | CASSPPGLAGGYNEQFF
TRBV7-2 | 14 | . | CASSLLAGDGELFF
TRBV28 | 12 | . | CASGGHTYEQYF
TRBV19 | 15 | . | CASSNSGTGNEKLFF
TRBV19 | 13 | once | CASRKTGAHEQYF
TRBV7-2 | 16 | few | CASSFMSGGRGETQYF
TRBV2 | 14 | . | CASSARQANEKLFF
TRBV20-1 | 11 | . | CSARDLGEQYF
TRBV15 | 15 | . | CATSRAGPYQETQYF
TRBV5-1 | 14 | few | CASSRDRDYNEQFF
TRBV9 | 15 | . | CASSPQGRGRNTIYF
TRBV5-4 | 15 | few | CASSLELATSYEQYF
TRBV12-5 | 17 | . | CASGLPNRGQSNQPQHF